The 27 T cell receptor beta chains presented below share a single source sample, sequenced in a study of shared clonotypes between healthy human individuals. The protocol was immunoSEQ multiplex PCR, while the TCRdb copy is restricted to in-frame clones and leaves out a portion. The data contain about 2.1 million clones, about 93% of them seen just once; the ten biggest clones take up roughly 1.7%. Naive-designated CD8 cells lacked CD45RO, were positively enriched for CCR7, and omitted terminally differentiated effector memory CD45RA+ cells. Sequencing input: naive CD8+ T cells from PBMCs. These receptor sequences come from a man younger than 30 in good health. Some clones in this sample may be carry-over from other donors' samples.

Note on this clone: The sample carries other DNA sequences with the same CDR3. The rearrangement uses TRBV4-2 and TRBJ1-5; TRBD1 agrees at 7 bases. The CDR3 length is 16 residues. Trimming removed 0 bases from V and 2 bases from J; junction bases left unmatched: 4. Germline V gene sequence: CDR1 LGHNA, CDR2 YNFKEQ. CDR3 amino acids: CASSQETGVGNQPQHF. DNA of the CDR3: TGTGCCAGCAGCCAAGAAACAGGGGTTGGCAATCAGCCCCAGCATTTT.

V is TRBV30 and J is TRBJ2-7; perhaps TRBD1 as D (6 bases). Germline V gene lookup returns CDR1 GTSNPN and CDR2 SVGIG (reference sequence). V was clipped by 1 base and J by 2 bases, with 9 bases between them. The length of the CDR3 is 13 residues. The CDR3 sequence: CAWSGTVTYEQYF. CDR3 in DNA: TGTGCCTGGAGTGGGACAGTCACCTACGAGCAGTACTTC.

Here the CDR3 DNA reads TGCAGCGTTGACTGGGGTGAAGCTTTCTTT. Translated, it gives CSVDWGEAFF. The chain recombines TRBV29-1 with TRBJ1-1; no reliable D call. Looked up from germline, CDR1 is SQVTM and CDR2 is ANQGSEA. Trimming took 3 bases from V and 7 from J, leaving 6 bases between them. The CDR3 is 10 residues long.

This chain connects TRBV7-9 to TRBJ2-3; D unclear. Trimming left V 5 bases short and J 3 bases short, with 21 bases between. In germline, CDR1 is SEHNR, CDR2 FQNEAQ (reference sequence). This CDR3 is built from 17 residues. In DNA form, the CDR3 reads TGTGCCAGCAGCAAAAGCCCCCTAGACGAGGTAACAGATACGCAGTATTTT. Amino acids: CASSKSPLDEVTDTQYF.

V gene TRBV10-3 combines with J gene TRBJ1-1; 7 bases are a match to TRBD1. Germline CDR1 is ENHRY and CDR2 is SYGVKD. The CDR3 consists of 17 residues. The J segment lost 1 base and the V segment lost 3 bases, leaving 11 bases of the junction unmatched. DNA of the CDR3: TGTGCCATCAGTGAAACAGGGGAATGGCTCCCGAACACTGAAGCTTTCTTT. This encodes CAISETGEWLPNTEAFF.

The V call is TRBV4-3, the J call TRBJ2-1, with TRBD2 matching over 8 bases. Germline V gene data show CDR1 as LGHNA and CDR2 as YSLEER. The CDR3 runs to 17 residues. J lost 3 bases, V lost 0 bases, and 7 bases had no gene match. The CDR3 reads CASSQETGGRFYNEQFF. DNA of the CDR3: TGCGCCAGCAGCCAAGAGACTGGCGGGAGGTTCTACAATGAGCAGTTCTTC.

The V call is TRBV28, the J call TRBJ2-3; maybe TRBD1 (6 bases). Germline CDR1 and CDR2: MDHEN and SYDVKM. V was cut by 4 bases and J by 6 bases, with 14 bases left in between. This CDR3 is built from 14 residues. The CDR3 DNA sequence: TGTGCCAGCAGTTCGGACAGACAGGCCGATACGCAGTATTTT. Translating gives CASSSDRQADTQYF.

The chain couples TRBV27 to TRBJ1-1; D might be TRBD1 (6 bases). The germline V gene has CDR1 MNHEY and CDR2 SMNVEV (reference sequence). Trimming took 7 bases from V and 7 from J, leaving 13 bases between them. The CDR3 is made up of 12 amino acids. The DNA of the CDR3 is TGTGCCAGCATGGGGGGGCACGATGAAGCTTTCTTT. It yields the protein CASMGGHDEAFF.

The rearrangement uses TRBV6-5 and TRBJ2-7; the D is unclear. CDR3 size: 16 residues. Germline V gene sequence: CDR1 MNHEY, CDR2 SVGAGI. Between the trimmed V and J ends, which lost 2 bases and 6 bases, there was a span of 20 bases. The chain's CDR3 is CASSYALGEMVGEQYF. The CDR3 DNA sequence: TGTGCCAGCAGTTACGCCCTAGGTGAAATGGTTGGCGAGCAGTACTTC.

The gene calls are TRBV28 and TRBJ1-5, with D possibly TRBD1 on 6 matching bases. The length of the CDR3 is 15 residues. Germline values: CDR1 MDHEN, CDR2 SYDVKM. V lost 6 bases to trimming and J lost 1 base, with 13 bases between them. The CDR3 reads CASRIYRDSNQPQHF. The CDR3 DNA reads as TGTGCCAGCAGGATATACAGGGACAGCAATCAGCCCCAGCATTTT.

The rearrangement uses TRBV30 and TRBJ2-2, with D maybe TRBD2 (6 bases). Germline V gene lookup returns CDR1 GTSNPN and CDR2 SVGIG (reference sequence). CDR3 size: 12 residues. Here the CDR3 reads CVGGLNTGELFF. The CDR3 nucleotides are TGTGTGGGAGGACTAAACACCGGGGAGCTGTTTTTT.

The chain uses TRBV28 and TRBJ2-2; TRBD1 matches at 8 bases. CDR1 MDHEN and CDR2 SYDVKM come from the germline V gene. The J segment lost 0 bases and the V segment lost 4 bases, leaving 7 bases of the junction unmatched. The CDR3 extends over 17 amino acids. The CDR3 DNA is TGTGCCAGCAGTTCGGACAGGGAAGCTCCGAACACCGGGGAGCTGTTTTTT. Translating it yields CASSSDREAPNTGELFF.

V usage is TRBV29-1 and J usage is TRBJ2-1, with D perhaps matching TRBD1 (6 bases). Trimming removed 6 bases at V and 10 bases at J, with 13 bases between. The germline gives CDR1 SQVTM, CDR2 ANQGSEA. The CDR3 length is 11 residues. CDR3 bases: TGCAGCGTGCAAAGGGGGACAGAGCAGTTCTTC. Protein: CSVQRGTEQFF.

The rearrangement joins TRBV6-6 to TRBJ2-7; 8 bases align to TRBD1. The CDR3 extends over 15 amino acids. V dropped 0 bases and J dropped 2; count of bases not matched to a gene: 3. The germline CDR1 and CDR2 sequences are MNHNY and SVGAGI (reference sequence). CDR3 bases: TGTGCCAGCAGTTACTCGCCAGGGGGCCCCTACGAGCAGTACTTC. Translated, it gives CASSYSPGGPYEQYF.

This chain connects TRBV4-1 to TRBJ1-6; no clear D gene. V lost 4 bases and J lost 0, with 10 bases in between. The CDR3 is 16 residues long. Per germline, CDR1 MGHRA and CDR2 YSYEKL. In nucleotides, the CDR3 is TGCGCCAGCAGCCTCCGGGCCTCCTCCTATAATTCACCCCTCCACTTT. Translated: CASSLRASSYNSPLHF.

This clone appeared once. This chain joins TRBV15 and TRBJ2-7; 7 nucleotides agree with TRBD1. Germline values: CDR1 LNHNV, CDR2 YYDKDF (reference sequence). Trimming cost V 3 bases and J 0 bases; bases outside gene matches: 2. The CDR3 runs 14 residues. This chain's CDR3 is CATSRGQFSYEQYF. The CDR3 coding sequence is TGTGCCACCAGCAGGGGACAGTTCTCCTACGAGCAGTACTTC.

This sequence joins TRBV7-6 and TRBJ1-2; weak D call: TRBD1 (6 bases). Trimming pared 1 base from V and 3 bases from J, leaving 12 bases between. The CDR3 consists of 15 residues. CDR1 SGHVS and CDR2 FNYEAQ come from the germline V gene. This CDR3 is CASSLVGALDYGYTF. DNA for the CDR3: TGTGCCAGCAGCTTAGTGGGGGCGCTCGACTATGGCTACACCTTC.

CDR3 DNA: TGCGCCAGCAGTGCCGGGGCCACTGAAGCTTTCTTT. Translating it yields CASSAGATEAFF. V and J are TRBV10-2 and TRBJ1-1; D possibly corresponds to TRBD1 (5 bases). The V end lost 4 bases, the J end lost 4 bases, and 7 bases lay between the germline ends. There are 12 residues in the CDR3. The germline V gene has CDR1 WSHSY and CDR2 SAAADI.

The rearrangement joins TRBV4-3 to TRBJ1-5, with D perhaps TRBD1 (5 bases). The CDR3 loop spans 13 amino acids. V gave up 1 base and J gave up 7 bases, with 8 bases separating them. The germline gives CDR1 LGHNA, CDR2 YSLEER. Written as DNA, the CDR3 is TGCGCCAGCAGCCAAGGAGCAGGGCAGCCCCAGCATTTT. Translated: CASSQGAGQPQHF.

The chain recombines TRBV6-1 with TRBJ1-1; 10 bases fit TRBD1. Germline CDR1 and CDR2: MNHNS and SASEGT. J was trimmed by 11 bases and V by 0 bases; bases with no gene match: 6. The CDR3 loop spans 14 amino acids. As DNA, the CDR3 is TGTGCCAGCAGTGAAGCCGGGACAGGGGCTGTGGCTTTCTTT. It codes for CASSEAGTGAVAFF.

In DNA, the CDR3 is TGTGCCAGCAGTTTAGCGGGACACCGGAACACTGAAGCTTTCTTT. It specifies CASSLAGHRNTEAFF. The V call is TRBV27, the J call TRBJ1-1, with TRBD1 as a possible D gene (6 bases). The germline CDR1 and CDR2 sequences are MNHEY and SMNVEV (reference sequence). The ends were cut back, 2 bases at V and 1 base at J, with 11 bases in the middle. The CDR3 sequence is 15 residues long.

The genes are TRBV6-5 and TRBJ2-7; a weak D match, TRBD2 (6 bases). The CDR3 is made up of 14 amino acids. V gave up 6 bases and J gave up 6 bases, with 18 bases separating them. The germline CDR1 and CDR2 sequences are MNHEY and SVGAGI. The CDR3 coding sequence is TGTGCCAGCAGCCCCGGGACTTCCCCTAGCGAGCAGTACTTC. Residues: CASSPGTSPSEQYF.

The sample holds a few counts of this clone. Within the sample, other DNA sequences also encode this same CDR3. The chain uses TRBV6-1 and TRBJ1-1; D gene ambiguous. This CDR3 spans 9 amino acids. Trimming pared 3 bases from V and 7 bases from J, leaving 0 bases between. Germline V lookup: CDR1 MNHNS, CDR2 SASEGT. This chain's CDR3 is CASSDEAFF. The CDR3 DNA follows: TGTGCCAGCAGTGATGAAGCTTTCTTT.

This chain joins TRBV27 and TRBJ1-2, with D possibly being TRBD1 (6 bases). Germline V gives CDR1 MNHEY, CDR2 SMNVEV (reference sequence). The CDR3 is made up of 15 amino acids. V dropped 0 bases and J dropped 5 bases, with 13 bases sitting between them. CDR3 sequence: CASSLSQGTAYGYTF. The CDR3 DNA sequence: TGTGCCAGCAGTTTATCACAGGGAACCGCTTATGGCTACACCTTC.

V gene TRBV2 combines with J gene TRBJ2-1; 9 bases fit TRBD2. From germline, CDR1 is SNHLY and CDR2 FYNNEI. The CDR3 spans 15 residues. With 7 bases clipped from V and 7 bases from J, the junction kept 11 bases outside the gene matches. DNA of the CDR3: TGTGCCAGCAAGGGGACCGTAGCGGGGGCGAATGAGCAGTTCTTC. Translated, it gives CASKGTVAGANEQFF. The whole variable domain, filled in from reference TRBV2 and TRBJ2-1, reads EPEVTQTPSHQVTQMGQEVILRCVPISNHLYFYWYRQILGQKVEFLVSFYNNEISEKSEIFDDQFSVERPDGSNFTLKIRSTKLEDSAMYFCASKGTVAGANEQFFGPGTRLTVL.

The rearrangement joins TRBV7-9 to TRBJ2-1; no reliable D call. The germline V gene has CDR1 SEHNR and CDR2 FQNEAQ (reference sequence). The CDR3 has 13 amino acids. Trimming removed 1 base at V and 13 bases at J, with 14 bases between. Here the CDR3 DNA reads TGTGCCAGCAGCTTAGTGGCGGTGATCAGTCAGTTCTTC. Translation: CASSLVAVISQFF.

The chain links TRBV7-3 to TRBJ2-1; D gene ambiguous. The CDR3 runs 13 residues. Trimming shortened V by 3 bases and J by 8 bases, and 11 bases separated the two germline ends. Germline V gene sequence: CDR1 SGHTA, CDR2 FQGTGA. CDR3 sequence (DNA): TGTGCCAGCAGCTTGACCCGTGTGGATGAGCAGTTCTTC. Protein sequence: CASSLTRVDEQFF.